This TCR beta chain was retrieved from a study of T cell repertoires in aging, cancer and after chemotherapy. Study background: Donors were grouped into six age bands spanning 30 or younger through 70 or older.

The template was genomic DNA from peripheral blood, not RNA. General study results and limits: Rebound thymic output was suggested by rising median generation probability during chemotherapy in each cancer cohort. Healthy donors lost TCR diversity with age mainly through richness, cancer patients through richness and evenness. No conclusions about immunological memory after chemotherapy can be drawn from the repertoire data.

TRB rearrangements spanning V, D and J were amplified using mixed TRB-A/B primers. TCRdb ran MiXCR on the multiplex PCR reads and lists one entry per CDR3 protein. The sample holds approximately 10,000 distinct CDR3 sequences, 40% to 45% seen once. Germline assignment: CDR1 GTSNPN and CDR2 SVGIG (reference sequence). Trimming left V 3 bases short and J 8 bases short, with 13 bases between. The CDR3 loop spans 13 amino acids. On this clonotype itself: Antigen unknown.

The source material was blood. The V and J genes are TRBV30 and TRBJ1-4; D is uncertain. The receptor comes from a human donor in good health. For the CDR3, the DNA is TGTGCCTGGAGCCTAGCGCCTGGGGAAAAACTGTTTTTT. Protein: CAWSLAPGEKLFF.